The TCR beta chain under discussion was sequenced for a study of Tregs in tolerant kidney transplant recipients. The CDR3 extends over 14 amino acids. The germline CDR1 and CDR2 sequences are SGHRS and YFSETQ. V lost 6 bases and J lost 6, with 16 bases in between. TCRdb's table, derived via immunoSEQ multiplex PCR, lists solely in-frame clones and lacks some. The sample carries approximately 98,000 clones, around 90% recorded once. General study points: In tolerant patients, donor-specific Tregs outgrew total Tregs, suggesting antigen-driven expansion.

For this clone: Its antigen is not known.

This rearrangement joins TRBV5-1 to TRBJ2-1, with D maybe TRBD1 (5 bases). This clonotype was sampled from a human donor who received a combined kidney and bone marrow transplant. The input for sequencing was CD4+ T cells from blood, taken before the transplant. The CDR3 DNA sequence: TGCGCCAGCACCCCGCTCCAGGGTGCCAATGAGCAGTTCTTC. This translates into CASTPLQGANEQFF.